Listed below are T cell receptor beta chains from one sample, sequenced in a study of blood T cell repertoires in COVID-19. Generated by immunoSEQ multiplex PCR, the TCRdb table keeps only in-frame clones and is missing some. The sample yields under 50,000 clones, around three quarters seen once. Sequencing was performed on peripheral blood. The receptors were sampled from an elderly man with active or convalescent COVID-19. CDR3s include the opening cysteine and the closing phenylalanine or tryptophan. D genes are given only for firm matches. Size values are once, few and many counts, or a class for expanded clones, and some rows have none.

D	V	size	J	CDR3	DNA
TRBD1	TRBV27	.	TRBJ2-7	CASRGDSFSYEQYF	TGTGCCAGCAGGGGGGACAGCTTCTCCTACGAGCAGTACTTC
TRBD2	TRBV27	.	TRBJ2-7	CASRELAGAYEQYF	TGTGCCAGCAGGGAACTAGCGGGGGCCTACGAGCAGTACTTC
.	TRBV28	.	TRBJ2-3	CASTPWQGENTDTQYF	TGTGCCAGCACCCCCTGGCAGGGCGAGAACACAGATACGCAGTATTTT
TRBD1	TRBV29-1	.	TRBJ2-5	CSVNRGRETQYF	TGCAGCGTCAACAGGGGGCGGGAGACCCAGTACTTC
TRBD2	TRBV7-3	.	TRBJ2-1	CASSFSGSSYNEQFF	TGTGCCAGCAGCTTCAGCGGGAGCTCCTACAATGAGCAGTTCTTC
.	TRBV9	.	TRBJ2-3	CASSVGGGTGAQYF	TGTGCCAGCAGCGTAGGTGGAGGCACCGGTGCGCAGTATTTT
TRBD2	TRBV28	.	TRBJ2-2	CASSLTSSGRYTGELFF	TGTGCCAGCAGCTTAACTTCTAGCGGGAGGTACACCGGGGAGCTGTTTTTT
TRBD1	TRBV19	.	TRBJ2-3	CASGTGVRTDTQYF	TGTGCCAGCGGTACAGGGGTGAGGACAGATACGCAGTATTTT
TRBD1	TRBV3-1/TRBV3-2	.	TRBJ2-2	CASSGTGGTGELFF	TGTGCCAGCAGCGGGACAGGGGGAACCGGGGAGCTGTTTTTT
.	TRBV11-3	.	TRBJ1-3	CASKRRIYSGNTIYF	TGTGCCAGCAAACGGAGGATTTACTCTGGAAACACCATATATTTT
TRBD2	TRBV6-4	.	TRBJ2-3	CASSDPGLGTDTQYF	TGTGCCAGCAGTGACCCCGGACTAGGCACAGATACGCAGTATTTT
TRBD2	TRBV5-5	.	TRBJ2-2	CASSSYGTSGENTGELFF	TGTGCCAGCAGCTCGTACGGGACTAGCGGGGAGAACACCGGGGAGCTGTTTTTT
.	TRBV6-2/TRBV6-3	.	TRBJ2-7	CASSYSSVRQYF	TGTGCCAGCAGTTATTCCAGCGTGAGGCAGTATTTC
.	TRBV5-1	.	TRBJ2-2	CASSLGQSHTGELFF	TGCGCCAGCAGCTTGGGACAGAGCCACACCGGGGAGCTGTTTTTT
.	TRBV18	.	TRBJ1-1	CASSPVQGGGNTEAFF	TGTGCCAGCTCACCCGTGCAGGGAGGAGGGAACACTGAAGCTTTCTTT
TRBD1	TRBV5-1	.	TRBJ2-5	CASNGQGASETQYF	TGCGCCAGCAACGGACAGGGGGCCAGTGAGACCCAGTACTTC
TRBD2	TRBV5-6	.	TRBJ2-7	CASSSWGGTHEQYF	TGTGCCAGCAGCTCCTGGGGGGGAACCCACGAGCAGTACTTC
.	TRBV4-2	.	TRBJ1-6	CASSQRRRPSSYNSPLHF	TGTGCCAGCAGCCAGAGGAGACGGCCTAGCTCCTATAATTCACCCCTCCACTTT
.	TRBV6-5	.	TRBJ1-1	CASSYGQEYTEAFF	TGTGCCAGCAGTTACGGGCAGGAATACACTGAAGCTTTCTTT
TRBD2	TRBV18	.	TRBJ2-2	CASSSLPGLANTGELFF	TGTGCCAGCTCATCGTTACCGGGACTAGCGAACACCGGGGAGCTGTTTTTT
.	TRBV7-2	once	TRBJ2-1	CASSPGPSLEQFF	TGTGCCAGCAGCCCAGGCCCTAGCCTTGAGCAGTTCTTC
TRBD2	TRBV9	.	TRBJ2-5	CASSGGGSGRGVETQYF	TGTGCCAGCAGCGGAGGAGGTAGCGGGAGGGGGGTAGAGACCCAGTACTTC
TRBD2	TRBV19	.	TRBJ2-1	CASSIDSYSGLAGGPDEQFF	TGTGCCAGTAGTATAGATTCTTACTCGGGACTAGCGGGGGGGCCTGATGAGCAGTTCTTC
.	TRBV7-2	.	TRBJ2-5	CASSYAEGQETQYF	TGTGCCAGCAGCTACGCCGAGGGCCAAGAGACCCAGTACTTC
.	TRBV11-2	.	TRBJ1-3	CASSAGKPGNTIYF	TGTGCCAGCAGCGCCGGGAAACCTGGAAACACCATATATTTT
TRBD1	TRBV3-1/TRBV3-2	.	TRBJ1-1	CASSQFGQDTEAFF	TGTGCCAGCAGCCAATTCGGACAGGACACTGAAGCTTTCTTT
.	TRBV28	few	TRBJ1-3	CASSPISGGFSGNTIYF	TGTGCCAGCAGCCCCATTTCGGGAGGGTTCTCTGGAAACACCATATATTTT
TRBD1	TRBV28	.	TRBJ1-6	CASRDPQGSPYNSPLHF	TGTGCCAGCAGGGATCCACAGGGGTCGCCCTATAATTCACCCCTCCACTTT
TRBD2	TRBV30	.	TRBJ2-2	CAWSVWTRASDTGELFF	TGTGCCTGGAGTGTTTGGACTAGGGCATCGGACACCGGGGAGCTGTTTTTT
TRBD2	TRBV30	.	TRBJ2-1	CAWSPRLAGEVNEQFF	TGTGCCTGGAGTCCAAGACTAGCGGGAGAGGTAAATGAGCAGTTCTTC
.	TRBV28	.	TRBJ1-2	CASSPYREGGYTF	TGTGCCAGCAGCCCGTACAGGGAGGGGGGCTACACCTTC
.	TRBV14	few	TRBJ2-7	CASSRLGGGGKYEQYF	TGTGCCAGCAGCCGCCTAGGGGGGGGCGGAAAGTACGAGCAGTACTTC
TRBD1	TRBV5-4	few	TRBJ1-6	CASSGGGRTGWNSPLHF	TGTGCCAGCAGCGGGGGGGGCAGGACAGGGTGGAATTCACCCCTCCACTTT
TRBD2	TRBV28	many	TRBJ2-7	CASSSSGTYEQYF	TGTGCCAGCAGTTCTAGCGGGACGTACGAGCAGTACTTC
TRBD1	TRBV19	.	TRBJ1-5	CASSISTGSHQPQHF	TGTGCCAGTAGTATTTCGACAGGGTCGCATCAGCCCCAGCATTTT
.	TRBV19	many	TRBJ2-7	CASSPKSHGPYEQYF	TGTGCCAGTAGTCCCAAGTCCCATGGCCCCTACGAGCAGTACTTC
TRBD1	TRBV18	.	TRBJ1-4	CASSPRDSSASNEKLFF	TGTGCCAGCTCACCAAGGGACAGCTCTGCATCTAATGAAAAACTGTTTTTT
TRBD1	TRBV7-9	.	TRBJ1-5	CASSAGTGDQPQHF	TGTGCCAGCAGCGCCGGGACAGGGGACCAGCCCCAGCATTTT
TRBD2	TRBV28	few	TRBJ2-7	CASSYPPTSGGYEQYF	TGTGCCAGCAGCTATCCCCCCACTAGCGGGGGGTACGAGCAGTACTTC
.	TRBV28	once	TRBJ1-2	CASQDRSYGYTF	TGTGCCAGCCAAGACAGATCCTATGGCTACACCTTC
TRBD2	TRBV5-1	.	TRBJ2-5	CASSLVASGGETQYF	TGCGCCAGCAGCTTGGTGGCTAGCGGGGGTGAGACCCAGTACTTC
TRBD2	TRBV19	once	TRBJ2-2	CASTGGAYTGELFF	TGTGCCAGTACCGGGGGGGCATACACCGGGGAGCTGTTTTTT
.	TRBV2	.	TRBJ1-5	CASQRQTASNQPQHF	TGTGCCAGCCAGAGACAGACGGCGAGCAATCAGCCCCAGCATTTT
TRBD1	TRBV5-1	.	TRBJ1-6	CASSSLPPGQINSPLHF	TGCGCCAGCAGCTCGCTCCCTCCGGGACAGATTAATTCACCCCTCCACTTT
.	TRBV19	.	TRBJ2-7	CASSIRRGGIYEQYF	TGTGCCAGTAGTATACGACGTGGAGGGATTTACGAGCAGTACTTC
.	TRBV12-3/TRBV12-4	.	TRBJ1-2	CASSPGDLYGYTF	TGTGCCAGCAGTCCGGGGGATTTATATGGCTACACCTTC
.	TRBV25-1	.	TRBJ1-2	CASSPPGGAGYGYTF	TGTGCCAGCAGTCCCCCGGGGGGGGCTGGCTATGGCTACACCTTC
TRBD1	TRBV6-5	.	TRBJ2-7	CASSYSRTGWEQYF	TGTGCCAGCAGTTACTCCCGGACAGGGTGGGAGCAGTACTTC
.	TRBV9	.	TRBJ2-2	CASSVGTVRVGGELFF	TGTGCCAGCAGCGTAGGGACAGTTCGTGTCGGCGGGGAGCTGTTTTTT
.	TRBV27	.	TRBJ2-7	CASSSGVSTYEQYF	TGTGCCAGCAGTTCAGGGGTCTCAACCTACGAGCAGTACTTC
TRBD1	TRBV11-1	.	TRBJ1-3	CASSNQQGARIYF	TGTGCCAGCAGCAACCAACAGGGGGCCAGGATATATTTT
.	TRBV7-3	.	TRBJ1-1	CASSSQGHDTEAFF	TGTGCCAGCAGCTCACAGGGCCACGACACTGAAGCTTTCTTT
.	TRBV11-1	.	TRBJ2-7	CASSSAYYEQYF	TGTGCCAGCAGCTCCGCCTACTACGAGCAGTACTTC